Listed below are T cell receptor beta chains from one sample, sequenced in a study of technical replicates of blood from a handful of donors. Sequenced by immunoSEQ multiplex PCR; TCRdb stores in-frame clones only, minus some. The profile shows approximately 78,000 clones, roughly 92% of them singletons. Sequencing was performed on T cells isolated from PBMCs. Receptor source: a human donor in good health. CDR3s include the opening cysteine and the closing phenylalanine or tryptophan. D genes are given only for firm matches. Rows may omit the clone size; those that give it use once, few, many or a size class.

clone size: .
V gene: TRBV9
J gene: TRBJ2-7
D gene: TRBD2
CDR3 DNA: TGTGCCAGCAGCGTAGGGGGACTAGCGGGTACTTACGAGCAGTACTTC
CDR3 protein: CASSVGGLAGTYEQYF

clone size: .
V gene: TRBV29-1
J gene: TRBJ1-5
D gene: .
CDR3 DNA: TGCAGCGTGGGCGATAGCAATCAGCCCCAGCATTTT
CDR3 protein: CSVGDSNQPQHF

clone size: .
V gene: TRBV7-9
J gene: TRBJ2-7
D gene: .
CDR3 DNA: TGTGCCAGCAGCTTAGGTAGTAGCGGCACCTACGAGCAGTACTTC
CDR3 protein: CASSLGSSGTYEQYF

clone size: .
V gene: TRBV5-6
J gene: TRBJ2-3
D gene: TRBD2
CDR3 DNA: TGTGCCAGCAGCTTAGTCACGTGGACTAGCGGAGTTACGCAGTATTTT
CDR3 protein: CASSLVTWTSGVTQYF

clone size: .
V gene: TRBV4-3
J gene: TRBJ2-5
D gene: .
CDR3 DNA: TGCGCCAGCAGCCAAGATACGGGAGTGGGGGAGACCCAGTACTTC
CDR3 protein: CASSQDTGVGETQYF

clone size: .
V gene: TRBV2
J gene: TRBJ1-2
D gene: .
CDR3 DNA: TGTGCCAGCAGTGGGGGGTTTATCAGGGCGGGGAACTATGGCTACACCTTC
CDR3 protein: CASSGGFIRAGNYGYTF

clone size: .
V gene: TRBV2
J gene: TRBJ1-5
D gene: .
CDR3 DNA: TGTGCCTCAAGGCGGGGTTTCAATCAGCCCCAGCATTTT
CDR3 protein: CASRRGFNQPQHF

clone size: .
V gene: TRBV28
J gene: TRBJ2-7
D gene: .
CDR3 DNA: TGTGCCAGCAGTGGGGTGGGGGCGTCCGAGCAGTACTTC
CDR3 protein: CASSGVGASEQYF

clone size: few
V gene: TRBV9
J gene: TRBJ1-1
D gene: .
CDR3 DNA: TGTGCCAGCAGCGTAGGAGGCGCCACTGAAGCTTTCTTT
CDR3 protein: CASSVGGATEAFF

clone size: .
V gene: TRBV11-1
J gene: TRBJ1-1
D gene: .
CDR3 DNA: TGTGCCAGCAGCTTAATCACAGCTAAAGCTTTCTTT
CDR3 protein: CASSLITAKAFF

clone size: .
V gene: TRBV27
J gene: TRBJ2-1
D gene: TRBD2
CDR3 DNA: TGTGCCAGCAGAAATGGGACTACCAGAAGAGGAGAGCAGTTCTTC
CDR3 protein: CASRNGTTRRGEQFF

clone size: .
V gene: TRBV19
J gene: TRBJ1-2
D gene: .
CDR3 DNA: TGTGCCAGTAGTACTCTGACGGGATGGAACTATGGCTACACCTTC
CDR3 protein: CASSTLTGWNYGYTF

clone size: .
V gene: TRBV7-7
J gene: TRBJ2-5
D gene: TRBD1
CDR3 DNA: TGTGCTAGCAGCTGGGACAGAGAGACCCAGTACTTC
CDR3 protein: CASSWDRETQYF

clone size: once
V gene: TRBV11-3
J gene: TRBJ1-2
D gene: .
CDR3 DNA: TGTGCCAGCAGCTTAGGACAGATGAATTTAGGCTACACCTTC
CDR3 protein: CASSLGQMNLGYTF

clone size: .
V gene: TRBV7-8
J gene: TRBJ1-2
D gene: .
CDR3 DNA: TGTGCCAGCAGTTATAGTTCTAACTATGGCTACACCTTC
CDR3 protein: CASSYSSNYGYTF

clone size: .
V gene: TRBV23-1
J gene: TRBJ1-4
D gene: .
CDR3 DNA: TGCGCCAGCAGTCAATCATGGCCGGGAAATGAAAAACTGTTTTTT
CDR3 protein: CASSQSWPGNEKLFF

clone size: .
V gene: TRBV18
J gene: TRBJ2-2
D gene: .
CDR3 DNA: TGTGCCAGCTCACCGACATCGCTGAACACCGGGGAGCTGTTTTTT
CDR3 protein: CASSPTSLNTGELFF

clone size: .
V gene: TRBV28
J gene: TRBJ2-7
D gene: TRBD2
CDR3 DNA: TGTGCCAGCAGTTCCGGCTTCGGATATAGCGGGTTAGTCGAGCAGTACTTC
CDR3 protein: CASSSGFGYSGLVEQYF

clone size: .
V gene: TRBV29-1
J gene: TRBJ2-7
D gene: TRBD1
CDR3 DNA: TGCAGCGTTGATGCCGGGACAGGGAATGTCGAGCAGTACTTC
CDR3 protein: CSVDAGTGNVEQYF

clone size: .
V gene: TRBV2
J gene: TRBJ2-5
D gene: .
CDR3 DNA: TGTGCCAGCCTGTACCAGAAAGAGACCCAGTACTTC
CDR3 protein: CASLYQKETQYF

clone size: .
V gene: TRBV11-3
J gene: TRBJ2-7
D gene: .
CDR3 DNA: TGTGCCAGCAGCTTAAATCCGATCAGCGAGCAGTACTTC
CDR3 protein: CASSLNPISEQYF

clone size: .
V gene: TRBV18
J gene: TRBJ2-5
D gene: TRBD1
CDR3 DNA: TGTGCCAGCTCACCAGTCAGGGGGCAGGTGCGGACCCAAGAGACCCAGTACTTC
CDR3 protein: CASSPVRGQVRTQETQYF

clone size: .
V gene: TRBV10-2
J gene: TRBJ2-1
D gene: TRBD1
CDR3 DNA: TGCGCCAGCAGTGAGTTAGCCGGGACAGGGGGCCTTGAGCAGTTCTTC
CDR3 protein: CASSELAGTGGLEQFF

clone size: .
V gene: TRBV25-1
J gene: TRBJ2-7
D gene: .
CDR3 DNA: TGTGCCAGCAGTGAATTCCCAGGCTACGAGCAGTACTTC
CDR3 protein: CASSEFPGYEQYF

clone size: once
V gene: TRBV14
J gene: TRBJ2-1
D gene: TRBD2
CDR3 DNA: TGTGCCAGCAGGGGACTAGCGGGAGCCCTCAATGAGCAGTTCTTC
CDR3 protein: CASRGLAGALNEQFF

clone size: .
V gene: TRBV28
J gene: TRBJ2-1
D gene: .
CDR3 DNA: TGTGCCACCAGGAGCGGCTCCTACAATGAGCAGTTCTTC
CDR3 protein: CATRSGSYNEQFF

clone size: .
V gene: TRBV7-9
J gene: TRBJ1-2
D gene: .
CDR3 DNA: TGTGCCAGCTCGCCCTCTACAGCTAACTATGGCTACACCTTC
CDR3 protein: CASSPSTANYGYTF

clone size: few
V gene: TRBV19
J gene: TRBJ1-5
D gene: .
CDR3 DNA: TGTGCCAGTAGTCCGGGACTCATTACTTTT
CDR3 protein: CASSPGLITF

clone size: .
V gene: TRBV5-6
J gene: TRBJ2-7
D gene: .
CDR3 DNA: TGTGCCAGCAGCTTGCAGGGGTTTAGCTCCTACGAGCAGTACTTC
CDR3 protein: CASSLQGFSSYEQYF

clone size: once
V gene: TRBV29-1
J gene: TRBJ2-7
D gene: .
CDR3 DNA: TGCAGCGTGTCGGGTACCTCGAGCTCCTACGAGCAGTACTTC
CDR3 protein: CSVSGTSSSYEQYF

clone size: .
V gene: TRBV6-5
J gene: TRBJ2-7
D gene: .
CDR3 DNA: TGTGCCAGCAGTTACGGCGGGAACTACGAGCAGTACTTC
CDR3 protein: CASSYGGNYEQYF

clone size: once
V gene: TRBV19
J gene: TRBJ2-1
D gene: .
CDR3 DNA: TGTGCCAGTAGTATAGATCTAGAGAGTAATGAGCAGTTCTTC
CDR3 protein: CASSIDLESNEQFF

clone size: .
V gene: TRBV14
J gene: TRBJ1-1
D gene: .
CDR3 DNA: TGTGCCAGCAGCCAAGGAGGGAACACTGAAGCTTTCTTT
CDR3 protein: CASSQGGNTEAFF

clone size: .
V gene: TRBV6-5
J gene: TRBJ2-2
D gene: .
CDR3 DNA: TGTGCCAGCAGTTACTCGATCGGTTTCGCCGGGGAGCTGTTTTTT
CDR3 protein: CASSYSIGFAGELFF

clone size: .
V gene: TRBV5-1
J gene: TRBJ2-5
D gene: .
CDR3 DNA: TGCGCCAGCAGCGGTACAGGGACTACTCCGGAGACCCAGTACTTC
CDR3 protein: CASSGTGTTPETQYF

clone size: .
V gene: TRBV19
J gene: TRBJ1-2
D gene: .
CDR3 DNA: TGTGCCAGTAGTTTACTGGACTTCTATGGCTACACCTTC
CDR3 protein: CASSLLDFYGYTF

clone size: .
V gene: TRBV11-2
J gene: TRBJ1-1
D gene: TRBD1
CDR3 DNA: TGTGCCAGCCATCCCCCAGCAGGGGGGAACACTGAAGCTTTCTTT
CDR3 protein: CASHPPAGGNTEAFF

clone size: once
V gene: TRBV30
J gene: TRBJ2-7
D gene: TRBD2
CDR3 DNA: TGTGCCTGGAGTGTAGGGGCGGGAGCAAAAGAGCAGTACTTC
CDR3 protein: CAWSVGAGAKEQYF

clone size: .
V gene: TRBV28
J gene: TRBJ1-5
D gene: .
CDR3 DNA: TGTGCCAGCAGCCCGACAGATCAGCCCCAGCATTTT
CDR3 protein: CASSPTDQPQHF

clone size: .
V gene: TRBV5-1
J gene: TRBJ2-1
D gene: TRBD2
CDR3 DNA: TGCGCCAGCAGCTCACCGCGGGAGGATAAGCCCTACAATGAGCAGTTCTTC
CDR3 protein: CASSSPREDKPYNEQFF

clone size: few
V gene: TRBV25-1
J gene: TRBJ1-1
D gene: .
CDR3 DNA: TGTGCCAGCAGTGAAGAGGATCTCACTGAAGCTTTCTTT
CDR3 protein: CASSEEDLTEAFF

clone size: .
V gene: TRBV9
J gene: TRBJ1-4
D gene: .
CDR3 DNA: TGTGCCAGCAGCTCTCAACCTGGGGGAGGTGAGGAAAAACTGTTTTTT
CDR3 protein: CASSSQPGGGEEKLFF

clone size: .
V gene: TRBV6-5
J gene: TRBJ1-5
D gene: TRBD1
CDR3 DNA: TGTGCCAGCAGTAAGGACAGGGGCGGCAATCAGCCCCAGCATTTT
CDR3 protein: CASSKDRGGNQPQHF

clone size: .
V gene: TRBV4-2
J gene: TRBJ2-7
D gene: TRBD2
CDR3 DNA: TGTGCCAGCAGCCTCCCCGGACTAGCGGGTTACGAGCAGTACTTC
CDR3 protein: CASSLPGLAGYEQYF

clone size: .
V gene: TRBV7-2
J gene: TRBJ2-3
D gene: .
CDR3 DNA: TGTGCCAGCAGCTTAGCCCTGACAGAATTAGATACGCAGTATTTT
CDR3 protein: CASSLALTELDTQYF

clone size: .
V gene: TRBV29-1
J gene: TRBJ2-1
D gene: TRBD2
CDR3 DNA: TGCAGCGTCCCCCCCGCACTAGCGGGAGGTAACAATGAGCAGTTCTTC
CDR3 protein: CSVPPALAGGNNEQFF

clone size: .
V gene: TRBV2
J gene: TRBJ2-1
D gene: TRBD2
CDR3 DNA: TGTGCCAGCAGTAGCGGGACCTCTTCTTATTACAATGAGCAGTTCTTC
CDR3 protein: CASSSGTSSYYNEQFF

clone size: .
V gene: TRBV23-1
J gene: TRBJ1-5
D gene: .
CDR3 DNA: TGCGCCAGCAGTCAATCGACGACGTTTAACGGGGGCAATCAGCCCCAGCATTTT
CDR3 protein: CASSQSTTFNGGNQPQHF

clone size: .
V gene: TRBV2
J gene: TRBJ2-7
D gene: TRBD1
CDR3 DNA: TGTGCCAGCAGTGTTGACTCGGGACAGGGTTCGTACGAGCAGTACTTC
CDR3 protein: CASSVDSGQGSYEQYF

clone size: .
V gene: TRBV7-9
J gene: TRBJ2-3
D gene: .
CDR3 DNA: TGTGCCAGCAGCTTAGCCAGGGGTGACGCCCGTGGGGATACGCAGTATTTT
CDR3 protein: CASSLARGDARGDTQYF

clone size: .
V gene: TRBV27
J gene: TRBJ2-1
D gene: TRBD2
CDR3 DNA: TGTGCCAGCAGTTTGCGGGAGAGCCCCTACAATGAGCAGTTCTTC
CDR3 protein: CASSLRESPYNEQFF

clone size: .
V gene: TRBV7-9
J gene: TRBJ2-7
D gene: TRBD1
CDR3 DNA: TGTGCCAGCAGCTCAGCAGACAGGGGGCCCTACGAGCAGTACTTC
CDR3 protein: CASSSADRGPYEQYF

clone size: once
V gene: TRBV9
J gene: TRBJ1-1
D gene: TRBD1
CDR3 DNA: TGTGCCAGCAGCCCTAGGGGGCGGGCGGAGACTGAAGCTTTCTTT
CDR3 protein: CASSPRGRAETEAFF

clone size: .
V gene: TRBV11-3
J gene: TRBJ1-4
D gene: .
CDR3 DNA: TGTGCCAGCAGCTTAGGAACGACGGGAGGAGAAAAACTGTTTTTT
CDR3 protein: CASSLGTTGGEKLFF

clone size: .
V gene: TRBV28
J gene: TRBJ1-5
D gene: .
CDR3 DNA: TGTGCCAGCACGACGACATTGAGCAATCAGCCCCAGCATTTT
CDR3 protein: CASTTTLSNQPQHF